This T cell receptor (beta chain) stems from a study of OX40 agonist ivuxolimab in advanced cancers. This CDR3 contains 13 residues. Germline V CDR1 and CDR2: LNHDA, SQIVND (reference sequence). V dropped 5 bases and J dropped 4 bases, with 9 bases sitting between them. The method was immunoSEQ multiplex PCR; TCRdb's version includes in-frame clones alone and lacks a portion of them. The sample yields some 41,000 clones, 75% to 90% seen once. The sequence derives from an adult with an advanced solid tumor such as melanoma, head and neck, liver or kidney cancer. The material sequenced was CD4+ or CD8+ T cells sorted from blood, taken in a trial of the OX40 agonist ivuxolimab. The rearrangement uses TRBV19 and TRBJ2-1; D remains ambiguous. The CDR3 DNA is TGTGCCAGTAGTGAGGACGGTTACAATGAGCAGTTCTTC. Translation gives CASSEDGYNEQFF.